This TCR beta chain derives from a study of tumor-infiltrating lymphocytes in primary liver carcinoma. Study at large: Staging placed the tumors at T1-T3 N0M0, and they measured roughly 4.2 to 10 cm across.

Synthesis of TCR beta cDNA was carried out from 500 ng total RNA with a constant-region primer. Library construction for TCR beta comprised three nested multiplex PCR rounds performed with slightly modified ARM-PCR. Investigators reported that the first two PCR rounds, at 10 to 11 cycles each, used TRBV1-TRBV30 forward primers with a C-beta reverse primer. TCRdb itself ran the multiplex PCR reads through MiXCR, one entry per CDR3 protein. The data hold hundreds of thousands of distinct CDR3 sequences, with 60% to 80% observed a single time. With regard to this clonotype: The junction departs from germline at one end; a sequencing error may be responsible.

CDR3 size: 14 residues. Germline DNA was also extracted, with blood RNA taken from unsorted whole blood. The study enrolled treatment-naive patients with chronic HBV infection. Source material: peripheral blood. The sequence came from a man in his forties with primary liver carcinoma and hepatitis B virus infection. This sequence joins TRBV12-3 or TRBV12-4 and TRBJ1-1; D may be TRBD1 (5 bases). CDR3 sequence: CASSRGQPNIEAFF. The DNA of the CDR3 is TGTGCCAGCAGTCGAGGACAACCCAACATTGAAGCTTTCTTT.